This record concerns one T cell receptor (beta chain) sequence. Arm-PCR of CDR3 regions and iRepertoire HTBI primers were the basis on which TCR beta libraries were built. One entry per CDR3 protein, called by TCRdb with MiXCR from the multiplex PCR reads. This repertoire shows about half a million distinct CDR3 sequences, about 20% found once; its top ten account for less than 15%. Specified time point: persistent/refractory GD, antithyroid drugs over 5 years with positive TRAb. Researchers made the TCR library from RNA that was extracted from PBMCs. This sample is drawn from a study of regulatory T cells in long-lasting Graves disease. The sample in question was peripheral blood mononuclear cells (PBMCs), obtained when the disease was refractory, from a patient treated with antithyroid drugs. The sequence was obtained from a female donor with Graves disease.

DNA of the CDR3: TGTGCCAGCAGCCCCCAGGGGGCGCGGGACACTGAAGCTTTCTTT. This encodes CASSPQGARDTEAFF. The chain employs TRBV7-2 and TRBJ1-1, with TRBD1 matching over 8 bases. Germline V CDR1 and CDR2: SGHTA, FQGNSA. CDR3 size: 15 residues. The V and J ends lost 5 bases and 3 bases, in that order; junction bases with no gene match: 8.